Listed below are T cell receptor beta chains from one sample, sequenced in a study of blood T cell repertoires in COVID-19. Generated by immunoSEQ multiplex PCR, the TCRdb table keeps only in-frame clones and is missing some. The table records about 240,000 clones, around 89% of them present only once. Material for sequencing was PBMCs or T cells enriched from blood (not recorded which). Receptors were obtained from a woman in her thirties who had recovered from COVID-19. Both conserved end residues are part of each CDR3.

v_call cdr3_length cdr3_aa
TRBV28 14 CASKTFRGDETQYF
TRBV2 15 CASSEGRSHNSPLHF
TRBV7-9 18 CASSSTGGEFGLDTEAFF
TRBV18 15 CASSPPTGGVGELFF
TRBV5-4 16 CASAGSSGRQTGELFF
TRBV11-2 13 CASSFWTGDGYTF
TRBV7-9 13 CASSLMTVDGYTF
TRBV6-2/TRBV6-3 19 CASSRTNAGGGTGNQPQHF
TRBV30 14 CAWSGGSSYNEQFF
TRBV19 13 CASSTPQWTEAFF
TRBV11-3 12 CASSDDGVEAFF
TRBV27 16 CASSRNPGTGRGEQYF
TRBV7-2 17 CASSPNLHGQGKNEQFF
TRBV29-1 15 CSVGGGGRFYNEQFF
TRBV15 16 CATSRELTSGRGEQYF
TRBV9 14 CASSPLSGSNEQYF
TRBV6-5 15 CASSLGTGAIDGYTF
TRBV19 16 CASCPGQGFKNTEAFF
TRBV20-1 16 CSASAAVISSYNEQFF
TRBV7-2 17 CASSLHLLAGVTGELFF
TRBV7-2 17 CASSLKGGQSSNTEAFF
TRBV6-5 16 CASSYSRFAGGETQYF
TRBV7-7 15 CASSPAGQGDNEQFF
TRBV30 14 CAWSGLAVTDTQYF
TRBV28 14 CASSHRGVNQPQHF
TRBV10-1 16 CASSESGSGSTDTQYF